One T cell receptor (beta chain) is described in this entry. These data originate in a study of T cell repertoires in ileal Crohn's disease. The time point denotes: neoterminal ileum biopsy at postoperative endoscopy, about 6 months after surgery. Adults with ileal or ileocolonic Crohn's disease and an indication for resection were eligible. The CDR3 has 14 residues. CDR1 and CDR2 from the germline V gene are LGHNA and YNFKEQ. Trimming took 4 bases from V and 5 from J, leaving 14 bases between them. Produced via immunoSEQ multiplex PCR; TCRdb's table is partial and in-frame only. The sample records 15,000 to 20,000 clones, around 70% being singletons.

The sequenced material came from ileal tissue. The sequence was obtained from an adult with Crohn's disease. The V call is TRBV4-2, the J call TRBJ1-2; TRBD1 is a possible D gene (6 bases). CDR3 bases: TGTGCCAGCAGCCCCGGCGGGGGCGGGTATGGCTACACCTTC. Its translation: CASSPGGGGYGYTF.